This passage covers 12 T cell receptor beta chains from one sample sequenced in a study of shared clonotypes between healthy human individuals. TCRdb keeps only in-frame clones here, not all; method: immunoSEQ multiplex PCR. The sample consists of 2 million to 3 million clones, 80% to 95% of them appearing once. The sequencing input was naive CD4+ T cells from PBMCs. As to subset: CD45RA+ positively selected. The receptors shown here come from a man aged 18 to 29 in good health. Some clones in this sample may be carry-over from other donors' samples.

V usage is TRBV18 and J usage is TRBJ1-5, with D possibly TRBD1 on 5 matching bases. Germline lookup yields CDR1 KGHSH and CDR2 LQKENI. The CDR3 is 13 amino acids. Trimming stripped 2 bases from V and 7 bases from J, with 9 bases between. As DNA, the CDR3 is TGTGCCAGCTCACCAAGGGACGGGCAGCCCCAGCATTTT. Its translation: CASSPRDGQPQHF.

Note on this clone: Other DNA sequences in the same sample also yield this CDR3. This rearrangement joins TRBV7-3 to TRBJ2-5; perhaps D is TRBD1 or TRBD2 (5 bases each). Per germline, CDR1 SGHTA and CDR2 FQGTGA. This CDR3 region has 13 residues. V lost 4 bases to trimming and J lost 4 bases, with 10 bases between them. DNA of the CDR3: TGTGCCAGCAGCTCTGGGGCGGGAGAGACCCAGTACTTC. It translates to CASSSGAGETQYF.

V and J are TRBV10-3 and TRBJ1-1, with 9 bases matching TRBD1. Germline V CDR1 and CDR2: ENHRY, SYGVKD. This CDR3 contains 15 residues. J gave up 4 bases and V 5 bases, and 8 bases lay outside the gene matches. CDR3 coding DNA: TGTGCCATCAGTTCCCGGACAGGGGTGGCCACTGAAGCTTTCTTT. Translation gives CAISSRTGVATEAFF.

This clone was observed a few times. The chain recombines TRBV6-5 with TRBJ1-3; D is ambiguous. This CDR3 region has 16 residues. CDR1 MNHEY and CDR2 SVGAGI come from the germline V gene. Trimming cost V 0 bases and J 2 bases, with 11 bases left between them. The CDR3 bases are TGTGCCAGCAGTTACTCGGGCTCGGCCCCTGGAAACACCATATATTTT. Translation: CASSYSGSAPGNTIYF.

As regards this clone: Other DNA sequences in the same sample also yield this CDR3. This chain uses TRBV28 with TRBJ2-2; D remains unclear. CDR1 and CDR2 from the germline V gene are MDHEN and SYDVKM. The CDR3 covers 12 residues. V lost 3 bases and J 6 bases, leaving 5 bases between the germline ends. CDR3 coding DNA: TGTGCCAGCAGTTTTGACTCCGGGGAGCTGTTTTTT. It encodes CASSFDSGELFF. Full variable domain (outside the CDR3, taken from reference TRBV28 and TRBJ2-2): DVKVTQSSRYLVKRTGEKVFLECVQDMDHENMFWYRQDPGLGLRLIYFSYDVKMKEKGDIPEGYSVSREKKERFSLILESASTNQTSMYLCASSFDSGELFFGEGSRLTVL.

V is TRBV28 and J is TRBJ1-2; possibly TRBD1 for D (5 bases). The V gene lost 3 bases and the J gene lost 4 bases, with 15 bases spanning the gap. This CDR3 contains 15 residues. From germline, CDR1 is MDHEN and CDR2 SYDVKM. CDR3 in DNA: TGTGCCAGCAGTTTGTTGCCAGGGTCGACCTATGGCTACACCTTC. Its protein is CASSLLPGSTYGYTF.

This clone was observed a few times. The same CDR3 is also encoded by other DNA sequences in this sample. The chain is built from TRBV9 and TRBJ2-6; D gene uncertain. CDR3 length equals 15 residues. Germline V gene lookup returns CDR1 SGDLS and CDR2 YYNGEE. The ends were cut back, 0 bases at V and 0 bases at J, with 4 bases in the middle. The CDR3 region has the DNA TGTGCCAGCAGCGTAGTAGGCTCTGGGGCCAACGTCCTGACTTTC. It is translated as CASSVVGSGANVLTF. Complete variable domain (other parts from reference TRBV9 and TRBJ2-6): DSGVTQTPKHLITATGQRVTLRCSPRSGDLSVYWYQQSLDQGLQFLIQYYNGEERAKGNILERFSAQQFPDLHSELNLSSLELGDSALYFCASSVVGSGANVLTFGAGSRLTVL.

The V gene is TRBV28, the J gene TRBJ2-7; D is perhaps TRBD1 (6 bases). V was pared by 6 bases and J by 0 bases, with 12 bases between. CDR3 length equals 14 residues. CDR1 and CDR2 (germline): MDHEN, SYDVKM. The CDR3 DNA is TGTGCCAGCAGCGTACAGGGTCCCTCCTACGAGCAGTACTTC. Its translation is CASSVQGPSYEQYF.

As DNA, the CDR3 is TGTGCCAGCGGACTAGCGGGAGTCGGGGGAGCCGGGGAGCTGTTTTTT. Amino acid sequence: CASGLAGVGGAGELFF. The chain couples TRBV28 to TRBJ2-2; TRBD2 matches at 13 bases. This CDR3 has 16 amino acids. Germline values: CDR1 MDHEN, CDR2 SYDVKM. The J segment lost 6 bases and the V segment lost 8 bases, leaving 9 bases of the junction unmatched.

This rearrangement joins TRBV18 to TRBJ2-7; the D is unclear. V gave up 3 bases and J gave up 3 bases, with 6 bases separating them. Germline V gene data show CDR1 as KGHSH and CDR2 as LQKENI. The CDR3 runs 12 residues. For the CDR3, the DNA is TGTGCCAGCTCACCCTGGAGCTACGAGCAGTACTTC. It translates to CASSPWSYEQYF.

The chain combines TRBV7-9 with TRBJ2-1, with D possibly being TRBD1 or TRBD2 (5 bases each). Trimming took 6 bases from V and 7 from J, leaving 7 bases between them. The CDR3 is 11 amino acids. Per the germline V gene, CDR1 is SEHNR and CDR2 is FQNEAQ (reference sequence). The DNA for the CDR3 is TGTGCCAGCAGAGAGGGGAATGAGCAGTTCTTC. Translating gives CASREGNEQFF.

This clone came up once. This CDR3 reads CSVVVTSRSGNTIYF. Written as DNA, the CDR3 is TGCAGCGTTGTTGTAACGTCGCGCTCTGGAAACACCATATATTTT. The chain is built from TRBV29-1 and TRBJ1-3; D is unresolved. The CDR3 consists of 15 residues. CDR1 SQVTM and CDR2 ANQGSEA come from the germline V gene. Trimming took 4 bases from V and 0 from J, leaving 13 bases between them.